This T cell receptor beta chain was sequenced during a study of T cells in localized non-small cell lung cancer. TCRdb's table, derived via immunoSEQ multiplex PCR, lists solely in-frame clones and lacks some. The sample includes about 11,000 clones, 29% of them seen just once. Turning to this clone: Its cognate antigen is unknown.

Germline values: CDR1 MNHGY, CDR2 SAAAGT. The V end lost 6 bases, the J end lost 7 bases, and 13 bases lay between the germline ends. The CDR3 sequence is 13 residues long. Broader study findings: Longer overall survival was seen with higher T cell density measured in blood. Adjacent uninvolved lung had the highest clonality, suggesting focused antigen responses. Out of the top 100 tumor clones, a median approximately 57 were seen in adjacent lung.

The genes are TRBV6-8 and TRBJ1-5, with D possibly being TRBD1 (5 bases). The TCR comes from a man aged 35 to 69 with stage I lung adenocarcinoma. The sample consisted of lung tumor tissue, taken before any cancer treatment. The CDR3 bases are TGTGCCAGCAGATTAGACAGAGGGCAGCCCCAGCATTTT. As protein: CASRLDRGQPQHF.